This T cell receptor beta chain originates from a study of cytomegalovirus exposure and HLA in healthy donors. Study-wide findings and caveats: When a later analysis compared HLA-associated TCR beta chains with equally common others, the HLA-associated chains turned out to be more clonally expanded and to have lower generation probabilities.

This clone was observed a handful of times. The antigen remains undetermined. CDR3 length: 14 amino acids. V was trimmed by 4 bases and J by 9 bases, leaving 14 bases between them. Germline V CDR1 and CDR2: SGHRS, YFSETQ. The study ran its PCR with 60 Vbeta and 13 Jbeta primers. Assay used: immunoSEQ multiplex PCR; TCRdb lists only in-frame clones, some missing. The sample gives approximately 110,000 clones, roughly 70% of which show up once; around 8.1% is in the top ten. The chain couples TRBV5-1 to TRBJ2-6; TRBD1 might be the D (6 bases). This TCR came from a man aged 35 to 55 in good health and CMV-seronegative. Sequencing was performed on PBMCs. CDR3 residues: CASSHRTDSNVLTF. The CDR3 bases are TGCGCCAGCAGCCACCGGACAGATAGCAACGTCCTGACTTTC.